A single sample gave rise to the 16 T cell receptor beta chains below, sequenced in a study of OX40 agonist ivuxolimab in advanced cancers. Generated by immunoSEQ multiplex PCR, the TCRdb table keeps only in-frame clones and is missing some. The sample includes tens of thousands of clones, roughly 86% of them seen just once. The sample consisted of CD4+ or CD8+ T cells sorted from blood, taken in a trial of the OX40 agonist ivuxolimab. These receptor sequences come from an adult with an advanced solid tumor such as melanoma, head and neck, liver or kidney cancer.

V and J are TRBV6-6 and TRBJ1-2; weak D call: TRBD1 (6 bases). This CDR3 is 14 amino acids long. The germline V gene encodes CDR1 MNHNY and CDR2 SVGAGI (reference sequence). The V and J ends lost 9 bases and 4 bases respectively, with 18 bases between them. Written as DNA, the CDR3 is TGTGCCAGTGCAAAGGATGGGGGCTTCTATGGCTACACCTTC. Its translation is CASAKDGGFYGYTF.

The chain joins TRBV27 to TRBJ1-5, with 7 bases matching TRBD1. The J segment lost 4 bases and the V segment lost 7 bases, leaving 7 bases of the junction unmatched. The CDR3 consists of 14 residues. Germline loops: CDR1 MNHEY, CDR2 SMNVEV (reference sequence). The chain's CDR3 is CASNKQGSNQPQHF. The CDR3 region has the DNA TGTGCCAGCAATAAACAGGGGAGTAATCAGCCCCAGCATTTT.

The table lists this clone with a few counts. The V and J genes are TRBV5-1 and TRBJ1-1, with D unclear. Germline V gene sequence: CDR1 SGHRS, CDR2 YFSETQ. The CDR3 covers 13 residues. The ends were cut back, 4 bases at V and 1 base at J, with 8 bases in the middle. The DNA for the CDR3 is TGCGCCAGCAGCCCCCGAAGGAACACTGAAGCTTTCTTT. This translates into CASSPRRNTEAFF.

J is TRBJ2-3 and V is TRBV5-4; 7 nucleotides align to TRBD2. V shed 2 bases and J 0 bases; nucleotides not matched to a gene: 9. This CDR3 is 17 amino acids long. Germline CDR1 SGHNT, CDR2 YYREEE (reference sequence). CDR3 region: CASSFRLAGASTDTQYF. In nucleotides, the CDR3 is TGTGCCAGCAGCTTCCGACTAGCTGGCGCTAGCACAGATACGCAGTATTTT.

The CDR3 spells CASSPGRGQGTDTQYF. The CDR3 DNA follows: TGTGCCAGCAGCCCAGGGAGGGGACAGGGAACAGATACGCAGTATTTT. The gene calls are TRBV7-2 and TRBJ2-3; TRBD1 aligns across 9 bases. The CDR3 runs to 16 residues. V lost 5 bases to trimming and J lost 3 bases; unmatched junction nucleotides: 9. Germline V gene sequence: CDR1 SGHTA, CDR2 FQGNSA.

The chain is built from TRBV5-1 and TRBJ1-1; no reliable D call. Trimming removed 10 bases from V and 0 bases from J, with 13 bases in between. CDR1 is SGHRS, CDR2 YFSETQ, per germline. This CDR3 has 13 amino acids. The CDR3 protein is CASGIGLNTEAFF. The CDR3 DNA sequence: TGCGCCTCAGGAATCGGTTTGAACACTGAAGCTTTCTTT.

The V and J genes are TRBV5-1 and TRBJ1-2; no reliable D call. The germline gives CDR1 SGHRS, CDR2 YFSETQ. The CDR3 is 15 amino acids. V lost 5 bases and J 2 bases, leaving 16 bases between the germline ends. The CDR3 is CASSMGPPENYGYTF. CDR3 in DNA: TGCGCCAGCAGTATGGGCCCCCCAGAGAACTATGGCTACACCTTC.

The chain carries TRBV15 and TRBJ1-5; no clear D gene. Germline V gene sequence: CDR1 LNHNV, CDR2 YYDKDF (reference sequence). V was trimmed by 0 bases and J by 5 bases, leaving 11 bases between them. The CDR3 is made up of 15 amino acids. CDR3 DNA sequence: TGTGCCACCAGCAGAGATCTCTACAGCCATCAGCCCCAGCATTTT. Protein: CATSRDLYSHQPQHF.

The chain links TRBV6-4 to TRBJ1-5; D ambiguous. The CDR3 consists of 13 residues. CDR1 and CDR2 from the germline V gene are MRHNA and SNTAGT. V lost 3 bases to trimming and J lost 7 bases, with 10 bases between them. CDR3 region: CASSEWENQPQHF. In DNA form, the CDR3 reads TGTGCCAGCAGTGAATGGGAGAACCAGCCCCAGCATTTT.

The CDR3 region has the DNA TGTGCCAGCAGCGTAGCTACTAGCGGGAGGTCTGGGGAGACCCAGTACTTC. It specifies CASSVATSGRSGETQYF. The chain combines TRBV9 with TRBJ2-5; TRBD2 matches 12 bases. Per the germline V gene, CDR1 is SGDLS and CDR2 is YYNGEE. This CDR3 comprises 17 residues. V lost 0 bases to trimming and J lost 5 bases; unmatched junction nucleotides: 8.

CDR3 residues: CASSATGTGIYEQYF. The CDR3 DNA reads TGCGCCAGCAGCGCCACCGGGACAGGGATCTACGAGCAGTACTTC. The gene calls are TRBV5-1 and TRBJ2-7; 9 nucleotides match TRBD1. Germline V gene lookup returns CDR1 SGHRS and CDR2 YFSETQ. The V segment lost 4 bases and the J segment 3 bases; nucleotides outside the gene matches: 8. The CDR3 runs 15 residues.

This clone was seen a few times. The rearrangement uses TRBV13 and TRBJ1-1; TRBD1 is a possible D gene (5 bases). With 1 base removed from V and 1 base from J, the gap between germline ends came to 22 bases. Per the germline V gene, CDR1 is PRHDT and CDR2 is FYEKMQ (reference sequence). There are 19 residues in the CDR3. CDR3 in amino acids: CASSLAPTRKGPKNTEAFF. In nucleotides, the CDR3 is TGTGCCAGCAGCTTAGCCCCTACCCGTAAGGGGCCAAAGAACACTGAAGCTTTCTTT.

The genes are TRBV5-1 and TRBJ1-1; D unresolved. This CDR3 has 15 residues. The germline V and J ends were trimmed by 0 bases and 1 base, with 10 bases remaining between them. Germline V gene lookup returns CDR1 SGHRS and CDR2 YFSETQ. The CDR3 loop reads CASSLGAISNTEAFF. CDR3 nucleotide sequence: TGCGCCAGCAGCTTGGGCGCGATTTCGAACACTGAAGCTTTCTTT. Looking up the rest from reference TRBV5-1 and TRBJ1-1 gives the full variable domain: KAGVTQTPRYLIKTRGQQVTLSCSPISGHRSVSWYQQTPGQGLQFLFEYFSETQRNKGNFPGRFSGRQFSNSRSEMNVSTLELGDSALYLCASSLGAISNTEAFFGQGTRLTVV.

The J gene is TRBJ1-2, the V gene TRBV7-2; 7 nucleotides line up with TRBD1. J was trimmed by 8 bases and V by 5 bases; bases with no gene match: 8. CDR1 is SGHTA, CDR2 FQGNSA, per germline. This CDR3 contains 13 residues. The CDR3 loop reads CASSRGGSEGYTF. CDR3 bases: TGTGCCAGCAGCAGAGGGGGCTCTGAGGGCTACACCTTC.

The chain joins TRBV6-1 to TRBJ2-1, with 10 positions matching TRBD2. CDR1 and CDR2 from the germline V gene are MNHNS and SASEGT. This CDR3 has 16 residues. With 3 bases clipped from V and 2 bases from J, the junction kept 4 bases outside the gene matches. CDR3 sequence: CASSETAGGAYNEQFF. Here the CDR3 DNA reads TGTGCCAGCAGTGAGACAGCGGGGGGGGCCTACAATGAGCAGTTCTTC.

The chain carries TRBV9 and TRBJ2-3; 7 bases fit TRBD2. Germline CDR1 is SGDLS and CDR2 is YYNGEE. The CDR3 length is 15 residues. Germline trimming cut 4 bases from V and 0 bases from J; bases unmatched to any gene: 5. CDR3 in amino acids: CASSLGAGSTDTQYF. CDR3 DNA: TGTGCCAGCAGCCTCGGAGCGGGGAGCACAGATACGCAGTATTTT.